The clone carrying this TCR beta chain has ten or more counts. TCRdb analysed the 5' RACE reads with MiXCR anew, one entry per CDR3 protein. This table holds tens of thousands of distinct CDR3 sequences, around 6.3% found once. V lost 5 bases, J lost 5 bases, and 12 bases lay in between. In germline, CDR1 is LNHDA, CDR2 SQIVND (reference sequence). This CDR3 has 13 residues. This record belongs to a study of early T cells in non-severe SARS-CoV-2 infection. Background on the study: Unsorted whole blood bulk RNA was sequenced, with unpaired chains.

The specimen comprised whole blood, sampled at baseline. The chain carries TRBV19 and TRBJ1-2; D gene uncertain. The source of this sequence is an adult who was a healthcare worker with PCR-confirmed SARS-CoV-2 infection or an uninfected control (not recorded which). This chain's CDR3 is CASSHQTPYGYTF. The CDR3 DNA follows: TGTGCCAGTAGTCACCAAACCCCTTATGGCTACACCTTC.